Each of the 22 T cell receptor beta chains below was sequenced from the same sample in a study of lymphopenia after photon versus proton radiotherapy. Sequencing was performed with immunoSEQ multiplex PCR; in TCRdb, only in-frame clones are kept and a portion is missing. This sample has 150,000 or so clones, with 88% found just once. The specimen comprised peripheral blood, sampled from a patient treated with photon-based radiotherapy. These receptor sequences come from a man between 45 and 60 years old with gastric cancer.

The chain joins TRBV5-6 to TRBJ2-1, with TRBD1 matching 9 bases. Germline CDR1 SGHDT, CDR2 YYEEEE. This CDR3 has 14 residues. V lost 4 bases to trimming and J lost 10 bases; unmatched junction nucleotides: 9. The CDR3 DNA sequence: TGTGCCAGCAGCACATCCGGGACAGGGTACGAGCAGTTCTTC. Amino acids: CASSTSGTGYEQFF.

The rearrangement uses TRBV18 and TRBJ1-5; 9 nucleotides align to TRBD1. The CDR3 is made up of 14 amino acids. The J segment lost 3 bases and the V segment lost 4 bases, leaving 1 base of the junction unmatched. The germline gives CDR1 KGHSH, CDR2 LQKENI. The CDR3 coding sequence is TGTGCCAGCTCACGACAGGGGGACAATCAGCCCCAGCATTTT. It codes for CASSRQGDNQPQHF.

This chain joins TRBV7-9 and TRBJ2-7; 10 nucleotides align to TRBD2. The CDR3 contains 15 residues. The ends lost 8 bases at V and 0 bases at J; junction bases unmatched: 7. Germline-derived CDR1 and CDR2 are SEHNR and FQNEAQ (reference sequence). CDR3 protein: CASQPRTSGSYEQYF. The DNA of the CDR3 is TGTGCCAGCCAACCAAGGACTAGCGGCTCCTACGAGCAGTACTTC.

The chain carries TRBV19 and TRBJ2-3; D gene unclear. CDR3 length equals 14 residues. V shed 7 bases and J shed 4 bases, with 15 bases lying between them. CDR1 and CDR2 from the germline V gene are LNHDA and SQIVND (reference sequence). The CDR3 bases are TGTGCCAGTACCTCTCCAGGTGTCGCAGATACGCAGTATTTT. This sequence encodes CASTSPGVADTQYF.

The chain joins TRBV12-5 to TRBJ1-5, with 7 bases lining up with TRBD1. Germline V gene sequence: CDR1 LGHNT, CDR2 FRNRAP. V lost 2 bases and J lost 0; bases outside the gene matches: 10. The CDR3 sequence is 18 residues long. CDR3 amino acids: CASGLSGGSRYSNQPQHF. CDR3 coding DNA: TGTGCTAGTGGTTTGTCAGGGGGGAGTAGGTATAGCAATCAGCCCCAGCATTTT.

The chain couples TRBV6-6 to TRBJ2-5; D possibly uses TRBD1 or TRBD2 (5 bases each). The CDR3 is 11 amino acids. The V and J ends lost 6 bases and 9 bases respectively, with 11 bases between them. Germline assignment: CDR1 MNHNY and CDR2 SVGAGI (reference sequence). In DNA form, the CDR3 reads TGTGCCAGCAGAGGCCTGGGGGCCCAGTACTTC. Amino acids: CASRGLGAQYF.

The J gene is TRBJ2-3, the V gene TRBV4-3; D is perhaps TRBD1 (6 bases). The germline CDR1 and CDR2 sequences are LGHNA and YSLEER. Trimming shortened V by 0 bases and J by 0 bases, and 10 bases separated the two germline ends. The CDR3 contains 16 residues. CDR3 amino acids: CASSQDSGDSTDTQYF. DNA for the CDR3: TGCGCCAGCAGCCAAGATTCAGGGGATAGCACAGATACGCAGTATTTT.

This sequence joins TRBV4-1 and TRBJ2-1; D may be TRBD2 (5 bases). Trimming took 0 bases from V and 5 from J, leaving 11 bases between them. Germline CDR1 reads MGHRA; CDR2 reads YSYEKL. The CDR3 totals 15 residues. The chain's CDR3 is CASSQDPGRDNEQFF. The CDR3 DNA sequence: TGCGCCAGCAGCCAAGATCCTGGGCGGGACAATGAGCAGTTCTTC.

This clone was picked up one time. The rearrangement links TRBV7-5 to TRBJ2-5; TRBD2 is the table's D call and was not checked against the DNA. TRBV7-5 is a pseudogene. The CDR3 has 17 amino acids. In DNA form, the CDR3 reads TGTGCCAGAAGCCCTAAGACGCGACTGGTCCCTCTCAAGACCCAGTACTTC. Protein: CARSPKTRLVPLKTQYF.

This chain links TRBV27 with TRBJ1-5, with a possible D match to TRBD1 (5 bases). Trimming shortened V by 6 bases and J by 4 bases, and 10 bases separated the two germline ends. Germline loops: CDR1 MNHEY, CDR2 SMNVEV (reference sequence). This CDR3 region has 13 residues. CDR3 bases: TGTGCCAGCAGCCCCCGGGGGAATCAGCCCCAGCATTTT. This sequence encodes CASSPRGNQPQHF.

The J gene is TRBJ2-1, the V gene TRBV5-4; 10 bases line up with TRBD2. After removal of 7 bases from V and 3 bases from J, the junction contained 4 bases not matched to a gene. The CDR3 is 14 residues long. Germline V gene sequence: CDR1 SGHNT, CDR2 YYREEE (reference sequence). The CDR3 spells CASQSGRDYNEQFF. CDR3 nucleotides: TGTGCCAGCCAGAGCGGGAGGGACTACAATGAGCAGTTCTTC.

This clone was recorded a few times. The V call is TRBV5-1, the J call TRBJ1-1; no firm D call. V shed 0 bases and J shed 4 bases, with 13 bases lying between them. The CDR3 sequence is 15 residues long. Per the germline V gene, CDR1 is SGHRS and CDR2 is YFSETQ. The CDR3 DNA follows: TGCGCCAGCAGCTTGGCGGAGGGAATGGGCACTGAAGCTTTCTTT. As protein: CASSLAEGMGTEAFF. The complete variable domain, with remaining parts taken from reference TRBV5-1 and TRBJ1-1, reads KAGVTQTPRYLIKTRGQQVTLSCSPISGHRSVSWYQQTPGQGLQFLFEYFSETQRNKGNFPGRFSGRQFSNSRSEMNVSTLELGDSALYLCASSLAEGMGTEAFFGQGTRLTVV.

V gene TRBV18 combines with J gene TRBJ2-1; D is perhaps TRBD2 (5 bases). The CDR3 consists of 16 residues. The V gene lost 6 bases and the J gene lost 0 bases, with 15 bases spanning the gap. Germline V lookup: CDR1 KGHSH, CDR2 LQKENI. CDR3 in DNA: TGTGCCAGCTCTGCGCGAGCGGAGAGCTCCTACAATGAGCAGTTCTTC. This gives the protein CASSARAESSYNEQFF.

This chain joins TRBV7-9 and TRBJ1-1; D gene uncertain. With 3 bases removed from V and 1 base from J, the gap between germline ends came to 12 bases. Germline V gene sequence: CDR1 SEHNR, CDR2 FQNEAQ (reference sequence). This CDR3 comprises 15 residues. CDR3 bases: TGTGCCAGCAGCTTGAAGGGCTCAGAGAACACTGAAGCTTTCTTT. Protein product: CASSLKGSENTEAFF.

The chain employs TRBV30 and TRBJ1-4, with 11 bases identical to TRBD1. Germline V CDR1 and CDR2: GTSNPN, SVGIG (reference sequence). CDR3 size: 15 residues. Trimming took 8 bases from V and 3 from J; bases not matched to a gene: 8. In nucleotides, the CDR3 is TGTGCCGGACAGGGGGCCAAGGGGGCTAATGAAAAACTGTTTTTT. Its translation: CAGQGAKGANEKLFF.

This clone was seen a single time. V usage is TRBV7-2 and J usage is TRBJ2-1, with D perhaps TRBD1 or TRBD2 (5 bases each). CDR3 size: 16 residues. CDR1 SGHTA and CDR2 FQGNSA come from the germline V gene. Trimming took off 1 base at V and 4 bases at J, with 14 bases between the two ends. The CDR3 sequence: CASSLGPGPVYNEQFF. The CDR3 bases are TGTGCCAGCAGCTTAGGGCCGGGACCCGTGTACAATGAGCAGTTCTTC.

The chain employs TRBV18 and TRBJ2-1; TRBD2 matches 10 bases. The V gene end was trimmed by 4 bases and the J gene end by 7 bases; junction bases not matched to a gene: 7. Looked up from germline, CDR1 is KGHSH and CDR2 is LQKENI. The CDR3 runs 15 residues. CDR3 in DNA: TGTGCCAGCTCACGCCTAGCGGGAGTGGGTAATGAGCAGTTCTTC. It is translated as CASSRLAGVGNEQFF. The complete variable domain, with remaining parts taken from reference TRBV18 and TRBJ2-1, reads NAGVMQNPRHLVRRRGQEARLRCSPMKGHSHVYWYRQLPEEGLKFMVYLQKENIIDESGMPKERFSAEFPKEGPSILRIQQVVRGDSAAYFCASSRLAGVGNEQFFGPGTRLTVL.

The chain uses TRBV5-6 and TRBJ2-1; D not certain. The CDR3 extends over 13 amino acids. V dropped 0 bases and J dropped 4 bases, with 5 bases sitting between them. CDR1 is SGHDT, CDR2 YYEEEE, per germline. CDR3 nucleotides: TGTGCCAGCAGCTTGGGGGGATACAATGAGCAGTTCTTC. This encodes CASSLGGYNEQFF. Using reference TRBV5-6 and TRBJ2-1 for the parts outside the CDR3, the full variable domain is DAGVTQSPTHLIKTRGQQVTLRCSPKSGHDTVSWYQQALGQGPQFIFQYYEEEERQRGNFPDRFSGHQFPNYSSELNVNALLLGDSALYLCASSLGGYNEQFFGPGTRLTVL.

In DNA form, the CDR3 reads TGTGCCATCAGTGAGGTCGGGGGGCGGACTGAAGCTTTCTTT. This sequence encodes CAISEVGGRTEAFF. The genes are TRBV10-3 and TRBJ1-1, with TRBD1 as a possible D gene (6 bases). Trimming pared 2 bases from V and 5 bases from J, leaving 12 bases between. The V gene's germline CDR1 is ENHRY and CDR2 SYGVKD. The CDR3 has 14 residues.

This chain joins TRBV7-6 and TRBJ2-1, with TRBD2 as a possible D gene (6 bases). This CDR3 has 16 amino acids. The germline V gene encodes CDR1 SGHVS and CDR2 FNYEAQ. Trimming removed 5 bases from V and 6 bases from J, with 20 bases in between. The CDR3 nucleotides read TGTGCCAGCAGCCCCTCCGGCCCCCAGGGAGGCAATGAGCAGTTCTTC. Encoded protein: CASSPSGPQGGNEQFF.

The chain couples TRBV28 to TRBJ1-5; no clear D. With 6 bases removed from V and 0 bases from J, the gap between germline ends came to 9 bases. The germline gives CDR1 MDHEN, CDR2 SYDVKM. The CDR3 has 14 amino acids. The CDR3 DNA reads as TGTGCCAGCAGCCGTAGGTATAGCAATCAGCCCCAGCATTTT. This codes for CASSRRYSNQPQHF.

This clone was seen a few times. This chain uses TRBV4-3 with TRBJ1-2, with D maybe TRBD1 (6 bases). The CDR3 contains 13 residues. V lost 4 bases and J lost 4, with 10 bases in between. Germline-derived CDR1 and CDR2 are LGHNA and YSLEER. CDR3 protein: CASSPGQSYGYTF. CDR3 coding DNA: TGCGCCAGCAGCCCCGGACAGTCCTATGGCTACACCTTC.